The 22 T cell receptor beta chains in this list originate from one sample, sequenced in a study of blood T cell repertoires in COVID-19. Clones were sequenced by immunoSEQ multiplex PCR, and TCRdb holds only the in-frame ones, with some missing. The sample has roughly 120,000 clones; about 85% are singletons. The sequenced sample consisted of peripheral blood. All receptors derive from a man in his forties with acute or convalescent COVID-19.

The rearrangement joins TRBV4-3 to TRBJ1-2, with 12 nucleotides matching TRBD1. The V gene end was trimmed by 0 bases and the J gene end by 7 bases; junction bases not matched to a gene: 15. Germline V CDR1 and CDR2: LGHNA, YSLEER. CDR3 length: 19 residues. CDR3 residues: CASSQDRPTPGQGALGYTF. CDR3 nucleotide sequence: TGCGCCAGCAGCCAAGACAGACCGACCCCGGGACAGGGGGCGCTTGGCTACACCTTC.

V and J are TRBV29-1 and TRBJ1-1, with a weak D call TRBD1 (6 bases). The germline gives CDR1 SQVTM, CDR2 ANQGSEA. Trimming removed 7 bases from V and 5 bases from J, with 23 bases in between. This CDR3 contains 15 residues. CDR3 loop: CSAHGPSFTGTEAFF. CDR3 nucleotide sequence: TGCAGCGCCCACGGACCCAGTTTTACAGGGACTGAAGCTTTCTTT.

The J gene is TRBJ2-3, the V gene TRBV5-1, with 7 positions matching TRBD2. Germline CDR1 and CDR2: SGHRS and YFSETQ. V lost 2 bases and J lost 5; bases outside the gene matches: 5. The CDR3 has 14 residues. CDR3 nucleotide sequence: TGCGCCAGCAGCTTATCCGGGGGGTTAGATACGCAGTATTTT. Its protein is CASSLSGGLDTQYF. The full variable domain, with the rest looked up from reference TRBV5-1 and TRBJ2-3, is KAGVTQTPRYLIKTRGQQVTLSCSPISGHRSVSWYQQTPGQGLQFLFEYFSETQRNKGNFPGRFSGRQFSNSRSEMNVSTLELGDSALYLCASSLSGGLDTQYFGPGTRLTVL.

This chain links TRBV11-2 with TRBJ1-1; D is unresolved. CDR1 is SGHAT, CDR2 FQNNGV, per germline. Trimming removed 1 base at V and 3 bases at J, with 6 bases between. This CDR3 is 13 amino acids long. Here the CDR3 reads CASSLGTYTEAFF. CDR3 nucleotides: TGTGCCAGCAGCTTAGGAACTTACACTGAAGCTTTCTTT.

The rearrangement uses TRBV13 and TRBJ1-3; 7 bases are a match to TRBD1. J was trimmed by 0 bases and V by 4 bases; bases with no gene match: 3. The CDR3 spans 15 residues. CDR1 is PRHDT and CDR2 is FYEKMQ in the germline V gene (reference sequence). The CDR3 coding sequence is TGTGCCAGCAGCTCGGGGACAGCCTCTGGAAACACCATATATTTT. Its translation: CASSSGTASGNTIYF.

The chain uses TRBV19 and TRBJ1-5, with D possibly matching TRBD1 (6 bases). CDR1 is LNHDA and CDR2 is SQIVND in the germline V gene (reference sequence). The CDR3 is 15 residues long. V gave up 5 bases and J gave up 3 bases, with 14 bases separating them. Here the CDR3 DNA reads TGTGCCAGTAGTCCGACAGGACAAAACAATCAGCCCCAGCATTTT. This codes for CASSPTGQNNQPQHF.

J is TRBJ2-3 and V is TRBV24-1, with D possibly TRBD1 on 6 matching bases. The CDR3 sequence is 18 residues long. Looked up from germline, CDR1 is KGHDR and CDR2 is SFDVKD. Trimming removed 3 bases at V and 2 bases at J, with 20 bases between. In DNA form, the CDR3 reads TGTGCCACCAGTGATCCGATTGAACAGGGTTTCTTCACAGATACGCAGTATTTT. Translating gives CATSDPIEQGFFTDTQYF.

The rearrangement uses TRBV3-1 (or the pseudogene TRBV3-2) and TRBJ1-2, with D unclear. Trimming removed 1 base from V and 4 bases from J, with 4 bases in between. Germline V gene data show CDR1 as LGHDT and CDR2 as YNNKEL (reference sequence). CDR3 length equals 12 residues. The CDR3, as DNA: TGTGCCAGCAGCCAAGCCTTCTATGGCTACACCTTC. Translated: CASSQAFYGYTF.

The chain is built from TRBV21-1 and TRBJ1-5; TRBD1, the table's D call, lacks a check against the DNA. TRBV21-1 is assigned pseudogene status. The CDR3 is 18 residues long. CDR3 sequence (DNA): TGTGCCAGCAGCAAAGGAAGGGGTCTACAGGGCAGGTATCAGCCCCAGCATTTT. Translated, it gives CASSKGRGLQGRYQPQHF.

The chain links TRBV5-5 to TRBJ2-7; TRBD1 aligns across 7 bases. Germline CDR1 and CDR2: SGHKS and YYEKEE (reference sequence). V was pared by 0 bases and J by 3 bases, with 6 bases of the junction left unmatched. The CDR3 totals 15 residues. This chain's CDR3 is CASSLGTGGFYEQYF. In DNA form, the CDR3 reads TGTGCCAGCAGCTTGGGGACAGGCGGATTCTACGAGCAGTACTTC.

The genes are TRBV19 and TRBJ1-1; a weak D match, TRBD1 (6 bases). The ends were cut back, 4 bases at V and 7 bases at J, with 13 bases in the middle. This CDR3 contains 13 residues. CDR1 is LNHDA and CDR2 is SQIVND in the germline V gene (reference sequence). The CDR3 spells CASSKQGTREAFF. The CDR3, as DNA: TGTGCCAGTAGTAAGCAGGGGACACGTGAAGCTTTCTTT.

This chain joins TRBV4-1 and TRBJ2-5; D not certain. Germline lookup yields CDR1 MGHRA and CDR2 YSYEKL. V lost 1 base and J lost 2, with 8 bases in between. The CDR3 sequence is 14 residues long. The CDR3 spells CASSQGNSQETQYF. The CDR3 coding sequence is TGCGCCAGCAGCCAAGGGAACAGTCAAGAGACCCAGTACTTC.

The J gene is TRBJ2-7, the V gene TRBV18; the match to TRBD2 covers 8 bases. The CDR3 has 15 residues. Germline V gives CDR1 KGHSH, CDR2 LQKENI. With V trimmed by 3 bases and J by 4 bases, 8 bases remained unmatched. CDR3: CASSPSSGGLYEQYF. CDR3 bases: TGTGCCAGCTCACCCTCGAGCGGGGGACTATACGAGCAGTACTTC.

V and J are TRBV9 and TRBJ1-2; 8 bases match TRBD1. Per germline, CDR1 SGDLS and CDR2 YYNGEE. This CDR3 has 13 residues. Unmatched junction bases numbered 9, after V lost 4 bases and J lost 10 bases. Here the CDR3 reads CASSPGQGGDYTF. CDR3 DNA: TGTGCCAGCAGCCCAGGACAGGGTGGAGACTACACCTTC.

The CDR3 is CASSITGGGYGYTF. In nucleotides, the CDR3 is TGTGCCAGCAGCATTACAGGGGGCGGCTATGGCTACACCTTC. The chain joins TRBV7-9 to TRBJ1-2; TRBD1 matches at 9 bases. V lost 5 bases and J lost 4; bases outside the gene matches: 5. The CDR3 runs to 14 residues. Germline lookup yields CDR1 SEHNR and CDR2 FQNEAQ (reference sequence).

The V gene is TRBV6-5, the J gene TRBJ1-5; D is possibly TRBD1 (5 bases). The germline CDR1 and CDR2 sequences are MNHEY and SVGAGI. The V and J ends lost 5 bases and 0 bases respectively, with 11 bases between them. The CDR3 is made up of 15 amino acids. The chain's CDR3 is CASSRGPLSNQPQHF. The CDR3 bases are TGTGCCAGCAGTAGGGGCCCCCTTAGCAATCAGCCCCAGCATTTT.

The chain recombines TRBV9 with TRBJ2-1, with D tentatively TRBD1 (5 bases). This CDR3 spans 17 amino acids. Germline CDR1 SGDLS, CDR2 YYNGEE. The germline V and J ends were trimmed by 4 bases and 3 bases, with 20 bases remaining between them. The CDR3 spells CASSPPLQADGYNEQFF. Here the CDR3 DNA reads TGTGCCAGCAGCCCCCCATTACAGGCGGACGGCTACAATGAGCAGTTCTTC.

The chain is built from TRBV4-3 and TRBJ2-7; tentatively, D is TRBD1 (5 bases). V was trimmed by 1 base and J by 0 bases, leaving 13 bases between them. The CDR3 contains 16 residues. The germline gives CDR1 LGHNA, CDR2 YSLEER. The CDR3 sequence: CASSQAWRQHSYEQYF. The CDR3 nucleotides read TGCGCCAGCAGCCAAGCGTGGAGACAGCACTCCTACGAGCAGTACTTC.

The chain is built from TRBV9 and TRBJ2-3, with D perhaps matching TRBD1 (6 bases). Germline lookup yields CDR1 SGDLS and CDR2 YYNGEE. V was pared by 2 bases and J by 6 bases, with 16 bases between. The CDR3 loop spans 15 amino acids. CDR3 DNA sequence: TGTGCCAGCAGCGTGGGAGTAGGGGGTGTTGATACGCAGTATTTT. Its translation is CASSVGVGGVDTQYF.

This clone was observed once. V is TRBV5-5 and J is TRBJ2-7, with 10 bases that match TRBD2. Germline loops: CDR1 SGHKS, CDR2 YYEKEE (reference sequence). V gave up 0 bases and J gave up 7 bases; unmatched junction bases: 7. The CDR3 is 15 amino acids. The CDR3 region is CASSLELAGLVEQYF. CDR3 DNA: TGTGCCAGCAGCTTGGAACTAGCGGGGCTTGTTGAGCAGTACTTC.

This sequence joins TRBV19 and TRBJ2-7; D gene uncertain. Germline V lookup: CDR1 LNHDA, CDR2 SQIVND (reference sequence). V was shortened by 8 bases and J by 0 bases, with 17 bases between the two germline ends. The CDR3 consists of 15 residues. CDR3 region: CASSPSLRLSYEQYF. In DNA, the CDR3 is TGTGCCAGTTCCCCCTCCCTGCGCCTCTCCTACGAGCAGTACTTC.

This chain links TRBV21-1 with TRBJ1-1. TRBV21-1 is listed as a pseudogene. The CDR3 sequence is 18 residues long. The CDR3 DNA reads as TGTGCCAGCACCACATTAGGGATCGGGGTCCTCATGAACACTGAAGCTTTCTTT. Translated: CASTTLGIGVLMNTEAFF.